This TCR beta chain was retrieved from a study of Ad26.COV2.S vaccination and SARS-CoV-2 variants. Study context: Doses of Ad26.COV2.S were injected into muscle once or twice, 56 days apart.

Germline CDR1 LGHNA, CDR2 YSLEER. Trimming removed 2 bases from V and 11 bases from J, with 21 bases in between. The CDR3 contains 15 residues. Treatment in this sample: 15 to 20 received Ad26.COV2.S at low or high dose, single or two shots; about 5 received placebo; per-sample allocation not given. The samples date from day 63 after the first vaccine or placebo injection. Method: immunoSEQ multiplex PCR; TCRdb's copy keeps in-frame clones and lacks some. The table records 300,000 to 500,000 clones, 80% to 90% of them present only once. This TCR was sampled from a person between 18 and 59 years old who received the Ad26.COV2.S COVID-19 vaccine or a placebo. The chain joins TRBV4-3 to TRBJ1-1; the D gene is possibly TRBD1 (5 bases). The source was peripheral blood, collected in a trial of Ad26.COV2.S vaccine versus placebo. The CDR3 is CASSQPTAGTRRAFF. The DNA of the CDR3 is TGCGCCAGCAGCCAACCGACCGCCGGGACTCGGAGGGCTTTCTTT.